This is a list of T cell receptor beta chains from one sample in a study of cytomegalovirus exposure and HLA in healthy donors. Sequenced by immunoSEQ multiplex PCR; TCRdb stores in-frame clones only, minus some. The sample shows some 66,000 clones, around three quarters of them seen only once. Sequenced input: PBMCs. Every receptor here comes from a man in his sixties in good health and CMV-seropositive. The CDR3 runs from the conserved cysteine through the conserved F or W. D genes are given only for firm matches. The listing skips clone size in some rows; elsewhere it reads once, few, many or a size class.

d_call clone_size cdr3_length j_call v_call cdr3_nt cdr3_aa
NA NA 13 TRBJ2-7 TRBV10-3 TGTGCCATCAGTGAAATATCGGGGTACGAGCAGTACTTC CAISEISGYEQYF
TRBD1 once 13 TRBJ1-2 TRBV7-8 TGTGCCAGCAGCTTGCAAGGGGGCGAGGGCTACACCTTC CASSLQGGEGYTF
NA once 15 TRBJ1-2 TRBV5-4 TGTGCCAGCACCTCCAAAGACTTGTGGGGCCATGGCTACACCTTC CASTSKDLWGHGYTF
NA NA 16 TRBJ1-5 TRBV6-5 TGTGCCAGCAGTTCAACGCGACAGGTTAGCAATCAGCCCCAGCATTTT CASSSTRQVSNQPQHF
NA NA 14 TRBJ2-1 TRBV5-1 TGCGCCAGCAGCTTGGACGGGAGTTACAATGAGCAGTTCTTC CASSLDGSYNEQFF
NA NA 13 TRBJ1-1 TRBV11-2 TGTGCCAGCAGCTTATCCCAGGGCACTGAAGCTTTCTTT CASSLSQGTEAFF
TRBD1 NA 16 TRBJ2-7 TRBV13 TGTGCCAGCAGCTTAGAGGTCCGGGACAGGGTCCACGAGCAGTACTTC CASSLEVRDRVHEQYF
NA NA 14 TRBJ2-7 TRBV11-3 TGTGCCAGCAGCTCGCAGGACAGACTCTACGAGCAGTACTTC CASSSQDRLYEQYF
NA NA 15 TRBJ1-4 TRBV6-1 TGTGCCAGCACCCAAGGGGTAGGCGTTAATGAAAAACTGTTTTTT CASTQGVGVNEKLFF
NA NA 14 TRBJ2-1 TRBV5-6 TGTGCCAGCAGCTTGGAGGGGAGGTCCAATGAGCAGTTCTTC CASSLEGRSNEQFF
NA NA 12 TRBJ2-3 TRBV6-6 TGTGCCAGCAGTTCACTAGGGGATACGCAGTATTTT CASSSLGDTQYF
NA NA 14 TRBJ1-5 TRBV2 TGTGCCAGCCGGACAGTCTCAGGGGAACAGCCCCAGCATTTT CASRTVSGEQPQHF
NA NA 14 TRBJ2-3 TRBV6-6 TGTGCCAGCAGTTACTCCGTCTCTACAGATACGCAGTATTTT CASSYSVSTDTQYF
TRBD1 NA 14 TRBJ1-1 TRBV6-5 TGTGCCAGCAGTACTGCCAGGGGGCAGACTGAAGCTTTCTTT CASSTARGQTEAFF
TRBD2 few 15 TRBJ2-2 TRBV6-1 TGTGCCAGCCTTGCCGGGACTAGCGGGGCCGGGGAGCTGTTTTTT CASLAGTSGAGELFF
TRBD2 NA 16 TRBJ2-1 TRBV2 TGTGCCAGCAGTGATTACGCGCGGGGGGTCTACAATGAGCAGTTCTTC CASSDYARGVYNEQFF
TRBD2 NA 14 TRBJ2-7 TRBV11-1 TGTGCCAGCAGCCCCAGCGGGAGTGGCTACGAGCAGTACTTC CASSPSGSGYEQYF
NA NA 15 TRBJ2-2 TRBV29-1 TGCAGCGTTGAGGTGGGGAGAGGGAACACCGGGGAGCTGTTTTTT CSVEVGRGNTGELFF
TRBD1 NA 15 TRBJ1-4 TRBV2 TGTGCCAGCAGTGTACAGGGGATGGGTAATGAAAAACTGTTTTTT CASSVQGMGNEKLFF
TRBD1 NA 16 TRBJ1-1 TRBV19 TGTGCCAGTAGTATAGGAGACAGGGGGCGAGACACTGAAGCTTTCTTT CASSIGDRGRDTEAFF
TRBD1 NA 15 TRBJ1-2 TRBV19 TGTGCCAGTAGCCCGTCCGACAGGGTTGGCTATGGCTACACCTTC CASSPSDRVGYGYTF
NA NA 14 TRBJ2-1 TRBV10-1 TGCGCCAGCAGTGACCGGCAGGGTGGGAATGAGCAGTTCTTC CASSDRQGGNEQFF
NA NA 16 TRBJ1-6 TRBV2 TGTGCCAGCAGTGAAGCGGGGAGGGAAAGGAATTCACCCCTCCACTTT CASSEAGRERNSPLHF
NA once 12 TRBJ2-2 TRBV11-3 TGTGCCAGCAGCCCCTACACCGGGGAGCTGTTTTTT CASSPYTGELFF
TRBD2 few 17 TRBJ2-3 TRBV9 TGTGCCAGCAGCCCTCTGATTGGGGGGGGAAGGGGAGATACGCAGTATTTT CASSPLIGGGRGDTQYF
TRBD1 NA 15 TRBJ1-2 TRBV5-1 TGCGCCAGCAGCCCGAAAACGACAGGGGAGTTGGACTACACCTTC CASSPKTTGELDYTF
TRBD2 NA 22 TRBJ2-1 TRBV27 TGTGCCAGCAGTGCTTACACTCGGGGTAGGACTAGCGGGGGGGCCTCGTACAATGAGCAGTTCTTC CASSAYTRGRTSGGASYNEQFF